The 28 T cell receptor beta chains given below trace back to one sample, sequenced in a study of cytomegalovirus exposure and HLA in healthy donors. The primer mix had 60 Vbeta and 13 Jbeta primers. The method was immunoSEQ multiplex PCR; TCRdb's version includes in-frame clones alone and lacks a portion of them. Counted here are around 20,000 clones, about 70% occurring once; the ten biggest clones make up around 3.5%. Sequencing input: PBMCs. Receptor source: a young man in good health and CMV-seronegative.

This chain uses TRBV4-2 with TRBJ2-2, with D possibly being TRBD2 (5 bases). The length of the CDR3 is 16 residues. Per germline, CDR1 LGHNA and CDR2 YNFKEQ. V was pared by 0 bases and J by 1 base, with 9 bases between. CDR3 coding DNA: TGTGCCAGCAGCCAAGATTCCGGGATGAACACCGGGGAGCTGTTTTTT. This encodes CASSQDSGMNTGELFF.

The V and J genes are TRBV5-1 and TRBJ1-2; possibly TRBD1 for D (6 bases). Germline V gene sequence: CDR1 SGHRS, CDR2 YFSETQ. The CDR3 runs 13 residues. Deletions cut 0 bases from V and 7 bases from J, with 10 bases between. This chain's CDR3 is CASSLAGGGGYTF. CDR3 DNA sequence: TGCGCCAGCAGCTTGGCGGGGGGCGGTGGCTACACCTTC.

The V gene is TRBV29-1, the J gene TRBJ1-2; unclear D gene. Between the trimmed V and J ends, which lost 7 bases and 4 bases, there was a span of 10 bases. Germline CDR1 reads SQVTM; CDR2 reads ANQGSEA. The CDR3 has 11 residues. The chain's CDR3 is CSGSDGYGYTF. The CDR3 nucleotides are TGCAGCGGAAGCGACGGCTATGGCTACACCTTC.

The chain has TRBV6-5 and TRBJ1-1, with TRBD1 identical over 11 bases. This CDR3 region has 16 residues. The germline gives CDR1 MNHEY, CDR2 SVGAGI. The V segment lost 4 bases and the J segment 1 base; nucleotides outside the gene matches: 5. CDR3 region: CASSFRTGGKNTEAFF. In nucleotides, the CDR3 is TGTGCCAGCAGTTTCCGGACAGGGGGCAAGAACACTGAAGCTTTCTTT.

The rearrangement joins TRBV13 to TRBJ1-2, with a tentative D call TRBD1 (5 bases). The CDR3 length is 13 residues. From germline, CDR1 is PRHDT and CDR2 FYEKMQ (reference sequence). Trimming pared 6 bases from V and 3 bases from J, leaving 11 bases between. The CDR3 reads CASSMGGYYGYTF. The CDR3 nucleotides read TGTGCCAGCAGTATGGGGGGTTACTATGGCTACACCTTC.

V usage is TRBV29-1 and J usage is TRBJ1-5; D call uncertain. From germline, CDR1 is SQVTM and CDR2 ANQGSEA. The CDR3 extends over 13 amino acids. Trimming pared 6 bases from V and 0 bases from J, leaving 9 bases between. CDR3: CSVRRDSNQPQHF. For the CDR3, the DNA is TGCAGCGTCCGCCGGGATAGCAATCAGCCCCAGCATTTT.

This clone was counted a single time. The chain uses TRBV5-6 and TRBJ2-1, with D perhaps matching TRBD2 (5 bases). This CDR3 region has 15 residues. The ends were cut back, 3 bases at V and 7 bases at J, with 17 bases in the middle. In germline, CDR1 is SGHDT, CDR2 YYEEEE. The CDR3 loop reads CASSSLTRDSNEQFF. The CDR3 coding sequence is TGTGCCAGCAGCTCCCTAACACGGGATTCGAATGAGCAGTTCTTC.

The chain carries TRBV29-1 and TRBJ1-1; the D is unclear. This CDR3 is 14 amino acids long. Trimming removed 6 bases from V and 3 bases from J, with 17 bases in between. Germline loops: CDR1 SQVTM, CDR2 ANQGSEA. The CDR3 region has the DNA TGCAGCGTCTCGGGAATCATAACGTACACTGAAGCTTTCTTT. Its protein is CSVSGIITYTEAFF.

V gene TRBV29-1 combines with J gene TRBJ1-2; D perhaps matches TRBD1 (6 bases). Between the trimmed V and J ends, which lost 7 bases and 5 bases, there was a span of 11 bases. This CDR3 spans 11 amino acids. The V gene's germline CDR1 is SQVTM and CDR2 ANQGSEA. For the CDR3, the DNA is TGCAGCGGACTAACAGGGTATGGCTACACCTTC. It yields the protein CSGLTGYGYTF.

This clone came up once. This chain connects TRBV30 to TRBJ2-1; tentative D call: TRBD2 (6 bases). Between the trimmed V and J ends, which lost 1 base and 6 bases, there was a span of 10 bases. Germline-derived CDR1 and CDR2 are GTSNPN and SVGIG (reference sequence). The CDR3 extends over 13 amino acids. CDR3 region: CAWSERGGNEQFF. CDR3 nucleotide sequence: TGTGCCTGGAGTGAGAGGGGAGGCAATGAGCAGTTCTTC.

The chain links TRBV6-5 to TRBJ1-1; 7 bases are a match to TRBD1. Germline trimming cut 2 bases from V and 10 bases from J; bases unmatched to any gene: 7. CDR3 length: 13 residues. Germline V gives CDR1 MNHEY, CDR2 SVGAGI. The CDR3 bases are TGTGCCAGCAGTTACAGAGACAGGGTGGGAGCTTTCTTT. Protein product: CASSYRDRVGAFF.

The J gene is TRBJ1-2, the V gene TRBV5-6; no clear D gene. Germline loops: CDR1 SGHDT, CDR2 YYEEEE. V lost 4 bases and J lost 7, with 14 bases in between. The CDR3 extends over 13 amino acids. The CDR3: CASSLRTDFGYTF. In DNA form, the CDR3 reads TGTGCCAGCAGCCTTCGGACGGACTTTGGCTACACCTTC. The entire variable domain, with the rest obtained from reference TRBV5-6 and TRBJ1-2, is as follows: DAGVTQSPTHLIKTRGQQVTLRCSPKSGHDTVSWYQQALGQGPQFIFQYYEEEERQRGNFPDRFSGHQFPNYSSELNVNALLLGDSALYLCASSLRTDFGYTFGSGTRLTVV.

This chain joins TRBV9 and TRBJ1-1; no definite D call. V lost 3 bases and J 7 bases, leaving 16 bases between the germline ends. This CDR3 contains 14 residues. Germline-derived CDR1 and CDR2 are SGDLS and YYNGEE. CDR3 sequence: CASSARLGRDEAFF. The CDR3 coding sequence is TGTGCCAGCAGCGCCCGTCTGGGGAGAGATGAAGCTTTCTTT. The full variable domain, rest sourced from reference TRBV9 and TRBJ1-1, is DSGVTQTPKHLITATGQRVTLRCSPRSGDLSVYWYQQSLDQGLQFLIQYYNGEERAKGNILERFSAQQFPDLHSELNLSSLELGDSALYFCASSARLGRDEAFFGQGTRLTVV.

The chain links TRBV5-6 to TRBJ1-1; TRBD1 matches 9 bases. V was pared by 3 bases and J by 1 base, with 1 base of the junction left unmatched. The CDR3 is 14 amino acids. Germline V lookup: CDR1 SGHDT, CDR2 YYEEEE. CDR3: CASSWDRANTEAFF. For the CDR3, the DNA is TGTGCCAGCAGCTGGGACAGGGCGAACACTGAAGCTTTCTTT.

The V gene is TRBV20-1, the J gene TRBJ2-5; TRBD1 might be the D (6 bases). With 7 bases removed from V and 6 bases from J, the gap between germline ends came to 12 bases. Germline CDR1 is DFQATT and CDR2 is SNEGSKA (reference sequence). The CDR3 covers 11 residues. CDR3 protein: CSVPGTKTQYF. DNA for the CDR3: TGCAGTGTCCCTGGGACAAAGACCCAGTACTTC.

V usage is TRBV9 and J usage is TRBJ2-2; D ambiguous. V lost 4 bases and J 2 bases, leaving 6 bases between the germline ends. CDR3 length equals 13 residues. CDR1 is SGDLS and CDR2 is YYNGEE in the germline V gene. The CDR3 DNA reads as TGTGCCAGCAGCTTTTCAAACACCGGGGAGCTGTTTTTT. It specifies CASSFSNTGELFF.

The chain carries TRBV6-5 and TRBJ2-7; the D is unclear. The CDR3 consists of 13 residues. V lost 0 bases and J lost 7, with 10 bases in between. Germline CDR1 MNHEY, CDR2 SVGAGI. CDR3 protein: CASSYSSVGEQYF. The CDR3 bases are TGTGCCAGCAGTTACTCGAGCGTGGGTGAGCAGTACTTC.

The rearrangement links TRBV7-2 to TRBJ1-2; weak D call: TRBD1 (6 bases). The CDR3 extends over 14 amino acids. CDR1 and CDR2 (germline): SGHTA, FQGNSA. The ends were cut back, 1 base at V and 7 bases at J, with 13 bases in the middle. CDR3 in DNA: TGTGCCAGCAGCTTAGACCAGGGGCGTCGTGGCTACACCTTC. It is translated as CASSLDQGRRGYTF.

The V and J genes are TRBV5-6 and TRBJ1-2; D is undetermined. CDR1 is SGHDT and CDR2 is YYEEEE in the germline V gene. Trimming shortened V by 4 bases and J by 5 bases, and 6 bases separated the two germline ends. There are 11 residues in the CDR3. Written as DNA, the CDR3 is TGTGCCAGCAGCCGAGAGTATGGCTACACCTTC. The encoded protein is CASSREYGYTF.

The sample holds a few counts of this clone. V is TRBV19 and J is TRBJ1-5, with D perhaps TRBD1 (6 bases). V gave up 6 bases and J gave up 5 bases, with 8 bases separating them. The CDR3 extends over 12 amino acids. CDR1 LNHDA and CDR2 SQIVND come from the germline V gene (reference sequence). The DNA for the CDR3 is TGTGCCAGTAGCACAGGGTATCAGCCCCAGCATTTT. Protein product: CASSTGYQPQHF.

The chain couples TRBV29-1 to TRBJ2-5; the D gene is possibly TRBD1 (6 bases). This CDR3 spans 13 amino acids. V was cut by 5 bases and J by 2 bases, with 12 bases left in between. The V gene's germline CDR1 is SQVTM and CDR2 ANQGSEA. This CDR3 reads CSVLRTVQETQYF. CDR3 in DNA: TGCAGCGTTCTGAGGACAGTTCAAGAGACCCAGTACTTC.

The genes are TRBV15 and TRBJ1-5; 10 bases fit TRBD1. The CDR3 has 14 residues. Germline CDR1 and CDR2: LNHNV and YYDKDF (reference sequence). V dropped 1 base and J dropped 7; count of bases not matched to a gene: 1. CDR3 sequence (DNA): TGTGCCACCAGCAGAGTGACAGGGGGCCAGCCCCAGCATTTT. As protein: CATSRVTGGQPQHF.

The V call is TRBV30, the J call TRBJ1-1, with D tentatively TRBD1 (6 bases). The germline V gene encodes CDR1 GTSNPN and CDR2 SVGIG (reference sequence). The CDR3 runs 11 residues. The germline V and J ends were trimmed by 4 bases and 7 bases, with 10 bases remaining between them. In nucleotides, the CDR3 is TGTGCCTGGAACAGGGACGGTGAAGCTTTCTTT. Encoded protein: CAWNRDGEAFF.

V usage is TRBV30 and J usage is TRBJ1-4, with TRBD1 matching over 9 bases. The germline V gene has CDR1 GTSNPN and CDR2 SVGIG (reference sequence). Trimming removed 3 bases from V and 8 bases from J; junction bases left unmatched: 7. The CDR3 totals 14 residues. The CDR3 spells CAWSGGTGTEKLFF. The CDR3, as DNA: TGTGCCTGGAGCGGCGGGACAGGGACGGAAAAACTGTTTTTT.

The gene calls are TRBV7-9 and TRBJ1-1; no clear D. The CDR3 loop spans 14 amino acids. With 4 bases removed from V and 2 bases from J, the gap between germline ends came to 11 bases. Per the germline V gene, CDR1 is SEHNR and CDR2 is FQNEAQ (reference sequence). The CDR3 nucleotides read TGTGCCAGCAGCTCCGGGATTATAAACACTGAAGCTTTCTTT. The encoded protein is CASSSGIINTEAFF.

The V and J genes are TRBV6-5 and TRBJ2-7; TRBD1 agrees at 10 bases. J gave up 1 base and V 6 bases, and 6 bases lay outside the gene matches. The CDR3 is 15 amino acids. Germline V lookup: CDR1 MNHEY, CDR2 SVGAGI. Written as DNA, the CDR3 is TGTGCCAGCAGCCGCCGGGGACAGGGGTCCTACGAGCAGTACTTC. Its protein product is CASSRRGQGSYEQYF.

The J gene is TRBJ1-4, the V gene TRBV18, with D possibly being TRBD1 (6 bases). The V end lost 2 bases, the J end lost 5 bases, and 9 bases lay between the germline ends. The CDR3 consists of 14 residues. Looked up from germline, CDR1 is KGHSH and CDR2 is LQKENI. The CDR3 DNA follows: TGTGCCAGCTCACCAGCGGGGGGCAATGAAAAACTGTTTTTT. Translated: CASSPAGGNEKLFF.

This clone has only a few counts. This chain joins TRBV6-1 and TRBJ1-5; 11 bases agree with TRBD1. The germline V gene has CDR1 MNHNS and CDR2 SASEGT. With 4 bases clipped from V and 3 bases from J, the junction kept 2 bases outside the gene matches. The CDR3 has 15 amino acids. The CDR3 coding sequence is TGTGCCAGCAGTGGGGGACAGGGGGACAATCAGCCCCAGCATTTT. It specifies CASSGGQGDNQPQHF.